The 10 T cell receptor beta chains below come from one sample, sequenced in a study of blood T cell repertoires in COVID-19. Assay: immunoSEQ multiplex PCR; the TCRdb copy retains only in-frame clones and omits some. This sample has about 49,000 clones, with roughly 79% found just once. Specimen: peripheral blood. These receptors were collected from an elderly woman with COVID-19, enrolled during active disease.

The rearrangement links TRBV15 to TRBJ2-2, with 8 bases matching TRBD1. Germline loops: CDR1 LNHNV, CDR2 YYDKDF (reference sequence). The length of the CDR3 is 16 residues. J lost 7 bases, V lost 1 base, and 8 bases had no gene match. The CDR3 DNA reads TGTGCCACCAGCAGAGGGGGTACAGGGGGTGTCGGGGAGCTGTTTTTT. Amino acid sequence: CATSRGGTGGVGELFF.

The rearrangement joins TRBV29-1 to TRBJ2-3; 13 bases line up with TRBD2. The V gene's germline CDR1 is SQVTM and CDR2 ANQGSEA. CDR3 length equals 14 residues. V was clipped by 7 bases and J by 8 bases; unmatched bases: 9. CDR3 sequence reads: CSGLTSGRLRTQYF. The DNA of the CDR3 is TGCAGCGGCCTGACTAGCGGGAGGTTGCGTACGCAGTATTTT.

This sequence joins TRBV28 and TRBJ2-6, with 7 bases fitting TRBD1. CDR3 length: 17 residues. Per germline, CDR1 MDHEN and CDR2 SYDVKM. The V and J ends lost 9 bases and 0 bases, in that order; junction bases with no gene match: 11. The CDR3 bases are TGTGCCAGTACTACAGGGGAAGTAGGCTCTGGGGCCAACGTCCTGACTTTC. This translates into CASTTGEVGSGANVLTF.

The rearrangement joins TRBV11-2 to TRBJ2-5; 7 bases line up with TRBD2. The CDR3 is made up of 18 amino acids. V dropped 0 bases and J dropped 2; count of bases not matched to a gene: 12. CDR1 SGHAT and CDR2 FQNNGV come from the germline V gene. CDR3 protein: CASSLDGWGAGGQETQYF. In DNA, the CDR3 is TGTGCCAGCAGCTTAGACGGGTGGGGAGCCGGGGGGCAAGAGACCCAGTACTTC.

The chain is built from TRBV11-2 and TRBJ1-5, with D perhaps TRBD1 (6 bases). The CDR3 sequence is 16 residues long. CDR1 is SGHAT and CDR2 is FQNNGV in the germline V gene. Trimming pared 2 bases from V and 1 base from J, leaving 12 bases between. CDR3 bases: TGTGCCAGCAGCTTAAATAGTGGACAGAGCAATCAGCCCCAGCATTTT. The encoded protein is CASSLNSGQSNQPQHF. Full variable domain (missing parts from reference TRBV11-2 and TRBJ1-5): EAGVAQSPRYKIIEKRQSVAFWCNPISGHATLYWYQQILGQGPKLLIQFQNNGVVDDSQLPKDRFSAERLKGVDSTLKIQPAKLEDSAVYLCASSLNSGQSNQPQHFGDGTRLSIL.

CDR3 loop: CASSEGPTSTDTQYF. The CDR3 bases are TGTGCCAGCAGTGAGGGCCCCACTTCCACAGATACGCAGTATTTT. V usage is TRBV2 and J usage is TRBJ2-3; D uncertain. Deletions cut 3 bases from V and 2 bases from J, with 12 bases between. Germline CDR1 SNHLY, CDR2 FYNNEI. The CDR3 is 15 residues long. The full variable domain, rest sourced from reference TRBV2 and TRBJ2-3, is EPEVTQTPSHQVTQMGQEVILRCVPISNHLYFYWYRQILGQKVEFLVSFYNNEISEKSEIFDDQFSVERPDGSNFTLKIRSTKLEDSAMYFCASSEGPTSTDTQYFGPGTRLTVL.

The J gene is TRBJ1-5, the V gene TRBV2; possibly TRBD1 for D (6 bases). Trimming removed 5 bases at V and 0 bases at J, with 11 bases between. This CDR3 is built from 15 residues. Looked up from germline, CDR1 is SNHLY and CDR2 is FYNNEI. As DNA, the CDR3 is TGTGCCAGCAGTAAGGACAGAGATAGCAATCAGCCCCAGCATTTT. This encodes CASSKDRDSNQPQHF.

The chain carries TRBV28 and TRBJ1-2, with 8 nucleotides matching TRBD1. The germline gives CDR1 MDHEN, CDR2 SYDVKM. Unmatched junction bases numbered 3, after V lost 2 bases and J lost 4 bases. The CDR3 has 14 amino acids. As DNA, the CDR3 is TGTGCCAGCAGTTTAGGAACAGGGGGCTATGGCTACACCTTC. This gives the protein CASSLGTGGYGYTF.

V gene TRBV19 combines with J gene TRBJ2-1; 7 bases align to TRBD2. Germline CDR1 and CDR2: LNHDA and SQIVND (reference sequence). The V and J ends lost 1 base and 6 bases, in that order; junction bases with no gene match: 9. CDR3 length: 16 residues. The CDR3 sequence is CASSIVPSGGSNEQFF. In DNA, the CDR3 is TGTGCCAGTAGTATAGTGCCTAGCGGAGGTTCCAATGAGCAGTTCTTC.

The rearrangement joins TRBV7-9 to TRBJ2-1; 7 nucleotides line up with TRBD2. The CDR3 totals 17 residues. The germline CDR1 and CDR2 sequences are SEHNR and FQNEAQ (reference sequence). V lost 6 bases to trimming and J lost 1 base; unmatched junction nucleotides: 12. The CDR3 here is CASRSGMASGSYNEQFF. The CDR3 DNA is TGTGCCAGCAGGTCTGGTATGGCTAGCGGTTCCTACAATGAGCAGTTCTTC.